This T cell receptor (beta chain) was found in a study of blood T cell repertoires in COVID-19. Germline CDR1 is SGHTA and CDR2 is FQGNSA. The J segment lost 0 bases and the V segment lost 5 bases, leaving 14 bases of the junction unmatched. This CDR3 has 18 amino acids. Generated by immunoSEQ multiplex PCR, the TCRdb table keeps only in-frame clones and is missing some. The table records approximately 280,000 clones, approximately 85% of them present only once. Input material: peripheral blood. This TCR was sampled from a man aged 45-65 years with active or convalescent COVID-19. This rearrangement joins TRBV7-2 to TRBJ1-1, with 8 positions matching TRBD1. DNA for the CDR3: TGTGCCAGCAGCACATACAGGGGGGGTCTCGGGTTGAACACTGAAGCTTTCTTT. Amino acid sequence: CASSTYRGGLGLNTEAFF. Looking up the rest from reference TRBV7-2 and TRBJ1-1 gives the full variable domain: GAGVSQSPSNKVTEKGKDVELRCDPISGHTALYWYRQSLGQGLEFLIYFQGNSAPDKSGLPSDRFSAERTGGSVSTLTIQRTQQEDSAVYLCASSTYRGGLGLNTEAFFGQGTRLTVV.